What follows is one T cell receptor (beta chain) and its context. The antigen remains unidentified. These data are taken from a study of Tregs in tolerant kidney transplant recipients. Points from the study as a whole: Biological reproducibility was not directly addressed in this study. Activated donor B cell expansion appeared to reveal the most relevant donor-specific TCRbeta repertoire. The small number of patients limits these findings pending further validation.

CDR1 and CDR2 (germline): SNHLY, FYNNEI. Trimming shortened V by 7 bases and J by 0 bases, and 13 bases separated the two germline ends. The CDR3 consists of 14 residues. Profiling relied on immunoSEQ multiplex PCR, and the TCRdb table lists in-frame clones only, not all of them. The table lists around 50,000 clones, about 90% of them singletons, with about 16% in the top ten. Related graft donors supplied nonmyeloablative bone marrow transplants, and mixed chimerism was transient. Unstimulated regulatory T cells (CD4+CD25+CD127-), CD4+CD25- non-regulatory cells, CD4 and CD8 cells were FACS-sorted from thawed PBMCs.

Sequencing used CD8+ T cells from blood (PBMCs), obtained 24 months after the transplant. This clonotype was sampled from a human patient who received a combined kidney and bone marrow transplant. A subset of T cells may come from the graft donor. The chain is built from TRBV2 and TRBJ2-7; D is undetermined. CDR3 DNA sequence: TGTGCCAGCATCTTATCTCCTAGCTCCTACGAGCAGTACTTC. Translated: CASILSPSSYEQYF.